This TCR beta chain comes out of a study of T-cell reconstitution after alpha-beta-depleted transplantation in children. Study-wide points: When one year had passed after transplant, most T-cell counts and diversity came from newly produced T cells. Some patients showed high day-60 TCRbeta diversity, which derived from surviving recipient T cells and thymic progenitors.

Unmatched junction bases numbered 6, after V lost 6 bases and J lost 4 bases. The CDR3 has 14 residues. In germline, CDR1 is DFQATT, CDR2 SNEGSKA (reference sequence). TCRbeta library preparation incorporated unique molecular identifiers. TCRdb reprocessed the PCR reads via MiXCR and lists one record per CDR3 protein. This table has about a million distinct CDR3 sequences, about 29% appearing once. This clonotype was counted ten times or more. The antigen remains unidentified. The input for sequencing was PBMCs, mostly from graft donor cells, taken 360 days after TCRalphabeta/CD19-depleted stem cell transplant. This TCR derives from a boy less than two years old who had a stem cell transplant for SCID, so the T cells may come from the graft donor. V and J are TRBV20-1 and TRBJ2-7, with 13 nucleotides matching TRBD2. The CDR3 loop reads CSARTSGGPYEQYF. Here the CDR3 DNA reads TGCAGTGCCCGGACTAGCGGGGGCCCGTACGAGCAGTACTTC.